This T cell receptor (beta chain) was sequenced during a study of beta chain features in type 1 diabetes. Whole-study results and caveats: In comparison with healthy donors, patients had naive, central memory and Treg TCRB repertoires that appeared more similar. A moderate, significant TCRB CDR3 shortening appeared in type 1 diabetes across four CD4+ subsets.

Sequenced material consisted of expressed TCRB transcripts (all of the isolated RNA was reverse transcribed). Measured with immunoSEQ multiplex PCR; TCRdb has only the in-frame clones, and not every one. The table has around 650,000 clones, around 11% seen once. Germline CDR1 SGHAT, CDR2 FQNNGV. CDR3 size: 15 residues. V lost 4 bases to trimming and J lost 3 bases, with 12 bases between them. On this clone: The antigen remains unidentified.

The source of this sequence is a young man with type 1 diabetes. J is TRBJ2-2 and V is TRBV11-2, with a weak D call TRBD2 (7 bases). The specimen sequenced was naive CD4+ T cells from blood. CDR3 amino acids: CASSSRGAHTGELFF. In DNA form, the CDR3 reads TGTGCCAGCAGCTCCCGGGGGGCGCACACCGGGGAGCTGTTTTTT.